The entry that follows covers one TCR beta chain sequence. It was with a sample-barcoded 5' primer and a J-beta primer mix that a second PCR of roughly 6 to 12 cycles was run. Each CDR3 protein gets one entry after TCRdb re-called the 5' RACE reads with MiXCR. The data hold 700,000 to 1,000,000 distinct CDR3 sequences, with around 42% observed a single time. This sample was included in a study of blood T cells in healthy people across ages. The CDR3 contains 12 residues. Germline values: CDR1 SGHTA, CDR2 FQGNSA. Losses at the gene ends were 6 bases for V and 15 bases for J; bases not matched to a gene: 6.

The chain combines TRBV7-2 with TRBJ2-1, with 12 bases that match TRBD2. The sequence was obtained from a man aged 60 to 75 in good health. Sequencing was done on a sample of blood. CDR3: CASRTSGGTWFF. Here the CDR3 DNA reads TGTGCCAGCAGAACTAGCGGGGGGACGTGGTTCTTC.